Listed below are T cell receptor beta chains from one sample, sequenced in a study of a mutant IDH1 vaccine in newly diagnosed glioma. These TCRs' antigens remain unknown. Assay used: immunoSEQ multiplex PCR; TCRdb lists only in-frame clones, some missing. Among tens of thousands of clones, about four fifths were seen once, and the ten largest hold roughly 6%. This material consisted of PBMCs, taken from a glioma patient whose treatment included an IDH1 peptide vaccine. These receptors all come from a man in his forties with glioma. CDR3s include the opening cysteine and the closing phenylalanine or tryptophan. Each record gives: V gene, J gene, CDR3 protein.

V: TRBV30
J: TRBJ2-5
CDR3: CAFGAGETQYF

V: TRBV4-2
J: TRBJ1-2
CDR3: CASSLMTPNYGYTF

V: TRBV6-5
J: TRBJ2-2
CDR3: CASSYDARVDTGELFF

V: TRBV5-1
J: TRBJ2-5
CDR3: CASSQFSGGSETQYF

V: TRBV11-2
J: TRBJ1-2
CDR3: CASSLGPLGQENYGYTF

V: TRBV10-3
J: TRBJ1-2
CDR3: CAISEQGDYGYTF

V: TRBV5-1
J: TRBJ1-4
CDR3: CASGPDGWGTNEKLFF

V: TRBV12-5
J: TRBJ2-7
CDR3: CASGLGGNYEQYF

V: TRBV12-5
J: TRBJ2-7
CDR3: CASGLVRESTDSYEQYF

V: TRBV7-9
J: TRBJ2-1
CDR3: CASSFEGAYNEQFF

V: TRBV4-1
J: TRBJ1-2
CDR3: CASSQDSREFYGYTF

V: TRBV29-1
J: TRBJ2-7
CDR3: CSVSWGVYEQYF

V: TRBV6-5
J: TRBJ1-3
CDR3: CASRISAGQGNTIYF

V: TRBV5-4
J: TRBJ1-2
CDR3: CASNNYRDYGYTF

V: TRBV30
J: TRBJ1-5
CDR3: CAWSRGSGTANQPQHF

V: TRBV21-1
J: TRBJ1-5
CDR3: CASSRCAGPCQPQHF

V: TRBV6-6
J: TRBJ2-5
CDR3: CASSSHTGTRETQYF

V: TRBV18
J: TRBJ1-2
CDR3: CASSPREMTAAYTF

V: TRBV4-1
J: TRBJ2-6
CDR3: CASSQDEGGGWPGANVLTF

V: TRBV19
J: TRBJ1-5
CDR3: CASSGTGNQPQHF

V: TRBV23-1
J: TRBJ1-5
CDR3: CASSRTGARQPQHF

V: TRBV5-4
J: TRBJ2-3
CDR3: CASSGLSRGRDTQYF

V: TRBV7-6
J: TRBJ1-1
CDR3: CASSKQGARMNTEAFF

V: TRBV19
J: TRBJ2-7
CDR3: CASSPWGTGGITHEQYF

V: TRBV15
J: TRBJ1-5
CDR3: CATSTGGSGNQPQHF

V: TRBV18
J: TRBJ1-2
CDR3: CASSPGPGLYGYTF

V: TRBV7-9
J: TRBJ2-2
CDR3: CASSLALGTGELFF